This note documents a single TCR beta chain sequence. The target antigen is unknown. The data belong to a study of T cell responses to AZD1222 COVID-19 vaccine. Study results and limitations: Spike regions recognized by vaccine-associated CD4 TCRs spanned the protein, led by 160-218 and 743-854.

TCRdb keeps only in-frame clones here, not all; method: immunoSEQ multiplex PCR. This sample carries about 130,000 clones, 85% of them seen once, and the ten largest clones take about 7.9%. CDR3 length: 13 amino acids. Germline CDR1 MDHEN, CDR2 SYDVKM. V was pared by 8 bases and J by 3 bases, with 13 bases between. The chain carries TRBV28 and TRBJ2-5; D tentatively reads TRBD1 or TRBD2 (6 bases each). The sequencing used peripheral blood, collected 28 days after the second dose of the MenACWY control vaccine. The TCR originated in an adult who received the MenACWY meningococcal vaccine as a control. CDR3: CASGGGGEETQYF. The CDR3 nucleotides are TGTGCCAGCGGGGGCGGAGGGGAAGAGACCCAGTACTTC.